Listed here are 30 T cell receptor beta chains from one sample, sequenced in a study of T cell repertoires in cytomegalovirus infection. TCRdb recomputed calls from the reads with MiXCR, one row per CDR3 protein. This table has hundreds of thousands of distinct CDR3 sequences, roughly 42% appearing once. Their recognized antigens are unknown. Sequences were derived from cultured PBMCs, sampled from culture after CMV antigen stimulation. These receptors came from a human donor in good health (CMV status not recorded). Some clones in this sample may be carry-over from other donors' samples.

A few counts support this clonotype. The rearrangement links TRBV7-8 to TRBJ2-7, with TRBD2 matching over 7 bases. V was clipped by 1 base and J by 7 bases; unmatched bases: 10. CDR3 length: 15 residues. The germline gives CDR1 SGHVS, CDR2 FQNEAQ. CDR3 residues: CASSLGGGVAEEQYF. CDR3 coding DNA: TGTGCCAGCAGCTTAGGGGGGGGGGTCGCGGAGGAGCAGTACTTC.

This clonotype was observed a few times. This chain joins TRBV7-9 and TRBJ2-6; maybe TRBD2 (6 bases). Germline V gene data show CDR1 as SEHNR and CDR2 as FQNEAQ (reference sequence). The CDR3 is 15 residues long. Trimming took 5 bases from V and 1 from J, leaving 9 bases between them. The chain's CDR3 is CASSVGGSGANVLTF. The CDR3, as DNA: TGTGCCAGCAGCGTGGGGGGTTCTGGGGCCAACGTCCTGACTTTC.

The chain links TRBV7-6 to TRBJ2-3; unclear D gene. Germline CDR1 reads SGHVS; CDR2 reads FNYEAQ. This CDR3 contains 15 residues. V lost 4 bases to trimming and J lost 4 bases, with 15 bases between them. CDR3 sequence reads: CASSSVVNRADTQYF. CDR3 nucleotide sequence: TGTGCCAGCAGCTCCGTCGTAAATCGCGCAGATACGCAGTATTTT.

The CDR3, as DNA: TGCGCCAGCATGTCGGGATTCTCCTCGACGACCCCTATTATCAAGTACCAAGAGACCCAGTACTTC. Translated: CASMSGFSSTTPIIKYQETQYF. The rearrangement uses TRBV10-2 and TRBJ2-5, with D possibly being TRBD2 (5 bases). V lost 7 bases and J lost 0, with 36 bases in between. Germline CDR1 WSHSY, CDR2 SAAADI. The CDR3 has 22 residues.

In its sample, this clonotype was seen a few times. The chain couples TRBV5-1 to TRBJ1-4; D is uncertain. Germline CDR1 is SGHRS and CDR2 is YFSETQ. V lost 4 bases and J 0 bases, leaving 10 bases between the germline ends. The CDR3 has 15 residues. The CDR3 nucleotides are TGCGCCAGCAGCCCCCGGGTAGCAACTAATGAAAAACTGTTTTTT. This codes for CASSPRVATNEKLFF.

The CDR3 region is CASSQPTGVGGYTF. As DNA, the CDR3 is TGCGCCAGCAGCCAACCTACAGGGGTCGGCGGCTACACCTTC. The V gene is TRBV4-1, the J gene TRBJ1-2; 7 bases align to TRBD1. The germline gives CDR1 MGHRA, CDR2 YSYEKL. The CDR3 is 14 residues long. V lost 2 bases, J lost 8 bases, and 8 bases stayed unmatched.

This clonotype was detected only a few times. The chain links TRBV14 to TRBJ2-1; D is perhaps TRBD1 (6 bases). Trimming cost V 4 bases and J 6 bases, with 16 bases left between them. Germline-derived CDR1 and CDR2 are SGHDN and FVKESK. The CDR3 is 15 amino acids. The CDR3 DNA sequence: TGTGCCAGCAGCCCAGGGACACGTCTCTCCAATGAGCAGTTCTTC. It codes for CASSPGTRLSNEQFF.

In its sample, this clonotype was seen a few times. The CDR3 nucleotides are TGCAGTGCTAAACGGGGGCCCCATGAGACCCAGTACTTC. Translating gives CSAKRGPHETQYF. The chain is built from TRBV20-1 and TRBJ2-5; D could derive from TRBD1 or TRBD2 (6 bases each). The V and J ends lost 4 bases and 5 bases respectively, with 14 bases between them. Germline lookup yields CDR1 DFQATT and CDR2 SNEGSKA (reference sequence). The CDR3 sequence is 13 residues long.

The chain couples TRBV20-1 to TRBJ2-7, with D possibly matching TRBD2 (5 bases). The CDR3 totals 16 residues. Trimming took off 5 bases at V and 2 bases at J, with 22 bases between the two ends. Germline CDR1 and CDR2: DFQATT and SNEGSKA (reference sequence). The CDR3 here is CSAPHGFEGRTYEQYF. Written as DNA, the CDR3 is TGCAGTGCTCCCCATGGGTTCGAGGGAAGGACCTACGAGCAGTACTTC.

J is TRBJ2-5 and V is TRBV5-4; D call uncertain. V was clipped by 4 bases and J by 1 base, with 8 bases between them. This CDR3 is built from 13 residues. Germline-derived CDR1 and CDR2 are SGHNT and YYREEE (reference sequence). CDR3 residues: CASSMDAQETQYF. CDR3 nucleotide sequence: TGTGCCAGCAGCATGGACGCCCAAGAGACCCAGTACTTC. Full variable domain (missing parts from reference TRBV5-4 and TRBJ2-5): ETGVTQSPTHLIKTRGQQVTLRCSSQSGHNTVSWYQQALGQGPQFIFQYYREEENGRGNFPPRFSGLQFPNYSSELNVNALELDDSALYLCASSMDAQETQYFGPGTRLLVL.

This clonotype was found a few times. The V gene is TRBV6-1, the J gene TRBJ1-4; unclear D gene. The germline CDR1 and CDR2 sequences are MNHNS and SASEGT. CDR3 length: 11 amino acids. V was cut by 2 bases and J by 14 bases, with 9 bases left in between. The CDR3 loop is CASSELSRLFF. DNA of the CDR3: TGTGCCAGCAGTGAATTAAGTCGGCTGTTTTTT.

The CDR3 DNA reads TGTGCCAGCTCACCCGAAACGGGGCCCCTTAGCTCCTACAATGAGCAGTTCTTC. Its protein is CASSPETGPLSSYNEQFF. The chain recombines TRBV18 with TRBJ2-1, with D perhaps given as TRBD1 or TRBD2 (5 bases each). This CDR3 comprises 18 residues. Trimming removed 3 bases at V and 0 bases at J, with 18 bases between. Germline CDR1 reads KGHSH; CDR2 reads LQKENI.

This clonotype was counted only a few times. The V and J genes are TRBV7-2 and TRBJ2-3, with TRBD1 identical over 9 bases. V was clipped by 2 bases and J by 6 bases; unmatched bases: 6. This CDR3 spans 15 amino acids. Germline V gene lookup returns CDR1 SGHTA and CDR2 FQGNSA. The CDR3 sequence: CASSLRQGVYDTQYF. Here the CDR3 DNA reads TGTGCCAGCAGCTTACGACAGGGGGTTTACGATACGCAGTATTTT. The whole variable domain, remainder taken from reference TRBV7-2 and TRBJ2-3, is GAGVSQSPSNKVTEKGKDVELRCDPISGHTALYWYRQSLGQGLEFLIYFQGNSAPDKSGLPSDRFSAERTGGSVSTLTIQRTQQEDSAVYLCASSLRQGVYDTQYFGPGTRLTVL.

This rearrangement joins TRBV20-1 to TRBJ2-5; tentatively, D is TRBD1 or TRBD2 (5 bases each). The V gene's germline CDR1 is DFQATT and CDR2 SNEGSKA (reference sequence). Trimming removed 6 bases from V and 4 bases from J, with 18 bases in between. The CDR3 contains 14 residues. The chain's CDR3 is CSAPSPWDAETQYF. The DNA for the CDR3 is TGCAGTGCCCCGTCCCCTTGGGACGCAGAGACCCAGTACTTC.

This chain links TRBV7-9 with TRBJ2-7; maybe TRBD1 (5 bases). The V gene's germline CDR1 is SEHNR and CDR2 FQNEAQ (reference sequence). Trimming took off 5 bases at V and 3 bases at J, with 17 bases between the two ends. The CDR3 totals 15 residues. The CDR3 DNA follows: TGTGCCAGCAGCCACAGCCCCGCCAGGGACTACGAGCAGTACTTC. Translating it yields CASSHSPARDYEQYF.

DNA of the CDR3: TGCAGCGTCCAAAAAGGCCAAGAGACCCAGTACTTC. Translation: CSVQKGQETQYF. This chain uses TRBV29-1 with TRBJ2-5; no clear D gene. This CDR3 is 12 amino acids long. Trimming removed 6 bases at V and 1 base at J, with 9 bases between. In germline, CDR1 is SQVTM, CDR2 ANQGSEA.

This chain connects TRBV12-3 or TRBV12-4 to TRBJ2-1; D gene unclear. V dropped 3 bases and J dropped 11 bases, with 17 bases sitting between them. The CDR3 is 14 amino acids. The CDR3 is CASSFRNPHRKQFF. The CDR3 coding sequence is TGTGCCAGCAGTTTTCGAAACCCCCACAGAAAGCAGTTCTTC.

DNA of the CDR3: TGTGCCAGCAGCTCGGGACCGGGGGAGAATCAGCCCCAGCATTTT. Its protein is CASSSGPGENQPQHF. The genes are TRBV7-6 and TRBJ1-5, with D possibly being TRBD1 (5 bases). Between the trimmed V and J ends, which lost 4 bases and 4 bases, there was a span of 14 bases. This CDR3 is 15 amino acids long. CDR1 SGHVS and CDR2 FNYEAQ come from the germline V gene.

The V call is TRBV9, the J call TRBJ2-7; perhaps D is TRBD1 or TRBD2 (5 bases each). V gave up 6 bases and J gave up 2 bases, with 18 bases separating them. Germline-derived CDR1 and CDR2 are SGDLS and YYNGEE. This CDR3 spans 15 amino acids. The CDR3 DNA follows: TGTGCCAGCACCCCTACCGGGGACGTAACCTACGAGCAGTACTTC. This sequence encodes CASTPTGDVTYEQYF.

This clonotype was seen more than once but under ten times. DNA of the CDR3: TGCAGTGCTTTAGGACAGGGGAGCACAGATACGCAGTATTTT. It translates to CSALGQGSTDTQYF. V and J are TRBV20-1 and TRBJ2-3, with 9 bases identical to TRBD1. The CDR3 extends over 14 amino acids. V dropped 5 bases and J dropped 0; count of bases not matched to a gene: 3. Per germline, CDR1 DFQATT and CDR2 SNEGSKA (reference sequence).

V and J are TRBV12-3 or TRBV12-4 and TRBJ2-7, with D perhaps matching TRBD1 (5 bases). The CDR3 consists of 14 residues. The V end lost 3 bases, the J end lost 3 bases, and 12 bases lay between the germline ends. CDR3 nucleotides: TGTGCCAGCAGTTTTGCGACAGCACGCTACGAGCAGTACTTC. This sequence encodes CASSFATARYEQYF.

This clonotype is a singleton in its sample. V is TRBV7-9 and J is TRBJ1-1, with D maybe TRBD1 (5 bases). V was pared by 2 bases and J by 9 bases, with 13 bases between. The CDR3 loop spans 13 amino acids. CDR1 and CDR2 (germline): SEHNR, FQNEAQ (reference sequence). CDR3 nucleotides: TGTGCCAGCAGCTTACAAGGGGTTCCCAAAGCTTTCTTT. Protein sequence: CASSLQGVPKAFF.

The chain couples TRBV7-6 to TRBJ2-7; TRBD2 aligns across 7 bases. This CDR3 is 14 amino acids long. After removal of 4 bases from V and 2 bases from J, the junction contained 5 bases not matched to a gene. Germline assignment: CDR1 SGHVS and CDR2 FNYEAQ. The CDR3 here is CASSSRLAPYEQYF. For the CDR3, the DNA is TGTGCCAGCAGCTCTCGACTAGCCCCCTACGAGCAGTACTTC.

This clonotype was seen only a few times. This chain joins TRBV25-1 and TRBJ1-1; D may be TRBD1 (5 bases). In germline, CDR1 is MGHDK, CDR2 SYGVNS. V was clipped by 2 bases and J by 9 bases, with 19 bases between them. CDR3 length: 15 amino acids. The DNA for the CDR3 is TGTGCCAGCAGTGAAGGTACCCGTGGGGGTAAAAAAGCTTTCTTT. It specifies CASSEGTRGGKKAFF. The whole variable domain, remainder taken from reference TRBV25-1 and TRBJ1-1, is EADIYQTPRYLVIGTGKKITLECSQTMGHDKMYWYQQDPGMELHLIHYSYGVNSTEKGDLSSESTVSRIRTEHFPLTLESARPSHTSQYLCASSEGTRGGKKAFFGQGTRLTVV.

This sequence joins TRBV6-1 and TRBJ2-7, with D tentatively TRBD1 or TRBD2 (6 bases each). This CDR3 has 14 amino acids. The V gene lost 7 bases and the J gene lost 6 bases, with 19 bases spanning the gap. Germline CDR1 and CDR2: MNHNS and SASEGT. CDR3 sequence: CASTLLRTAGEQYF. The CDR3 region has the DNA TGTGCCAGCACCCTCTTAAGGACAGCGGGCGAGCAGTACTTC.

V is TRBV10-3 and J is TRBJ2-5, with 11 nucleotides matching TRBD2. V was clipped by 6 bases and J by 4 bases; unmatched bases: 4. This CDR3 has 14 amino acids. In germline, CDR1 is ENHRY, CDR2 SYGVKD. This CDR3 is CAISLGTSGETQYF. In DNA form, the CDR3 reads TGTGCCATCAGCCTAGGGACTAGCGGAGAGACCCAGTACTTC.

This clonotype was seen a single time. The chain couples TRBV11-2 to TRBJ2-2, with 11 bases identical to TRBD2. The CDR3 extends over 16 amino acids. Germline V gene sequence: CDR1 SGHAT, CDR2 FQNNGV. V shed 5 bases, J shed 5 bases, and the junction held 7 bases outside the gene matches. This CDR3 reads CASSLSGRAGTGELFF. In DNA, the CDR3 is TGTGCCAGCAGCCTTAGCGGGAGGGCTGGGACCGGGGAGCTGTTTTTT.

This chain connects TRBV6-2 or TRBV6-3 to TRBJ2-1; possibly TRBD2 for D (5 bases). V shed 10 bases and J shed 8 bases, with 12 bases lying between them. The CDR3 extends over 11 amino acids. The V gene's germline CDR1 is MNHEY and CDR2 SVGEGT. CDR3 sequence (DNA): TGTGCCACGGGGTCATCCGATGAGCAGTTCTTC. Translating gives CATGSSDEQFF.

The gene calls are TRBV7-6 and TRBJ2-7, with 8 bases lining up with TRBD2. This CDR3 has 15 residues. V shed 5 bases and J 2 bases; nucleotides not matched to a gene: 8. Germline CDR1 is SGHVS and CDR2 is FNYEAQ. The CDR3 region is CASSALSGSAYEQYF. For the CDR3, the DNA is TGTGCCAGCAGCGCCCTAAGCGGGAGTGCCTACGAGCAGTACTTC.

This clonotype was seen more than once but under ten times. The J gene is TRBJ1-6, the V gene TRBV7-8; 7 bases are shared with TRBD1. CDR3 length: 17 amino acids. V shed 4 bases, J shed 15 bases, and the junction held 21 bases outside the gene matches. The germline V gene encodes CDR1 SGHVS and CDR2 FQNEAQ. For the CDR3, the DNA is TGTGCCAGCAGCTCGAGAGGGACAGCCGGGCTACAGCGAAGCCTCCACTTT. This gives the protein CASSSRGTAGLQRSLHF.